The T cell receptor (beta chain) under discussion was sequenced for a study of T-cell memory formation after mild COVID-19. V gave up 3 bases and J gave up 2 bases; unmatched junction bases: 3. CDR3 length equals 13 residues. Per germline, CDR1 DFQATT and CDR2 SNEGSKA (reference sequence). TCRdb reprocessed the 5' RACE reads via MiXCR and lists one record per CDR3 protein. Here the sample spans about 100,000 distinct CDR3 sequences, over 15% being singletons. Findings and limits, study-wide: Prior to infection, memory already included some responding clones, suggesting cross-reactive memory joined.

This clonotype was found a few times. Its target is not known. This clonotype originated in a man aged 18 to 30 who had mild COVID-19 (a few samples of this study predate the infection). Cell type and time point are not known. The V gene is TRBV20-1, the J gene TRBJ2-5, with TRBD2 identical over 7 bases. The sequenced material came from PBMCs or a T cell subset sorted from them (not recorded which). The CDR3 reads CSARKAGQETQYF. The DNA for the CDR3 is TGCAGTGCTAGGAAAGCGGGGCAAGAGACCCAGTACTTC.